The clone carrying this TCR beta chain came up once. Its antigen is unknown. The data were taken from a study of cytomegalovirus exposure and HLA in healthy donors. Background on the study: Unique TCR beta sequences numbering about 100 million came from about 179 million T cells in an earlier analysis.

Study observations and caveats: Owing to their indistinguishability, certain V segments, notably TRBV6-2 and TRBV6-3, were excluded. A later analysis linked a missense DCLRE1C variant to TCR beta V- and J-gene trimming.

Amplification used 60 Vbeta primers and 13 Jbeta primers. Per the original methods: Approximately 83 million unique TCR beta chains, roughly 10 million shared, were counted in a later analysis. This table comes from immunoSEQ multiplex PCR, and its TCRdb copy is limited to in-frame clones, with some not included. The V and J calls and clone size were taken over from that table, and D and trimming were inferred from the DNA. The profile shows about 250,000 clones, around 65% of them singletons. V lost 4 bases to trimming and J lost 3 bases; unmatched junction nucleotides: 0. CDR3 size: 13 residues. The V gene's germline CDR1 is SGHTA and CDR2 FQGNSA.

The TCR sequence derives from a female donor in good health and CMV-seronegative. Sequenced sample: PBMCs. The genes are TRBV7-2 and TRBJ2-5; TRBD1 agrees at 9 bases. The DNA of the CDR3 is TGTGCCAGCAGCTGGGACAGGGAAGAGACCCAGTACTTC. Translation gives CASSWDREETQYF. Full variable domain (missing parts from reference TRBV7-2 and TRBJ2-5): GAGVSQSPSNKVTEKGKDVELRCDPISGHTALYWYRQSLGQGLEFLIYFQGNSAPDKSGLPSDRFSAERTGGSVSTLTIQRTQQEDSAVYLCASSWDREETQYFGPGTRLLVL.